This TCR beta chain was obtained from a study of blood T cell repertoires in COVID-19 (dated by TCRdb to 2018 to 2020). Notes on the research overall: Collaborator samples came from the United States, Italy and Spain and covered acute and convalescent phases of COVID-19. Subjects who had been exposed to COVID-19, were actively infected with it, or had recovered from it provided the deeply sampled blood TCRbeta repertoires that made up the dataset. The material from the prospective study consisted of cDNA or gDNA derived from T cells, B-cell-depleted T cells, or PBMCs. The repertoires were released in a freely available public database meant as a resource for research on the immune response to SARS-CoV-2. Samples came from the ongoing ImmuneRACE study (first 160 participants) plus 1,254 subjects from 6 global collaborators. Where available, HLA class I and class II types were obtained from metadata supplied by the sample provider rather than from assay-based typing. Nearly every sample came with metadata listing a de-identified subject ID, COVID-19 status, age in years and sex. On the study overall, not on this receptor specifically: Clinical and demographic metadata were provided uncurated, with the amount varying by source and participant.

CDR1 and CDR2, per the germline V gene, are SGHDN and FVKESK. The CDR3 runs 14 residues from the cysteine to the phenylalanine. Just CDR3 DNA is preserved here, 42 bases in frame from base 1. The V and J ends are trimmed by 4 bases and 0 bases, leaving 7 bases between them. One collaborating source in Seattle enrolled patients while the patients were actively infected and followed the patients over time throughout the course of disease. Each collaborating institution followed its own protocols to collect whole blood in K2EDTA tubes. For TCRbeta analysis, collaborators shipped samples as frozen whole blood, isolated PBMCs, or DNA extracted from either of those sample types. TCRbeta CDR3 regions were amplified from genomic DNA by means of the immunoSEQ Assay, a bias-controlled multiplex PCR. As for the authors' bioinformatics: Nucleated cell counts per sample were estimated from amplification of reference gene primers within the assay. To quantify the absolute abundance of each unique TCRbeta CDR3 rearrangement, sequence reads were collapsed and filtered. For each sample, productive Simpson clonality was calculated by taking the square root of Simpson's diversity index across productive rearrangements. Sourced from immuneACCESS, this table was stored by TCRdb with only in-frame sequences that have V and J called. A share of the clones is absent; for the studies checked, an unresolved V gene accounts for under half, and the remainder has no known explanation. D and trimming were read from the DNA, whereas the V and J calls and clone size are those reported in that table. This sample comprises 500,000 to 600,000 clones, about 88% of them detected only once. 7.5% to 9.5% of the sample is in the top ten clones.

This clone has only one observation. The antigen it binds to is not known. No per-base quality is available; no much larger clone lies one base away. The sample consisted of peripheral blood. The V and J segments used are TRBV14 and TRBJ1-3; too little of a D gene remains to name it. The clonotype comes from a woman in her fifties or sixties with COVID-19, enrolled during active disease. The sequenced DNA: TGTGCCAGCAGCCCGGGTTACTCTGGAAACACCATATATTTT. Its protein product is CASSPGYSGNTIYF.